The sequence of this T cell receptor beta chain was determined in a study of blood T cell repertoires in COVID-19. Study-level information: Both acute and convalescent COVID-19 samples were obtained from the United States, Italy and Spain. T cells, B-cell-depleted T cells, or PBMCs supplied cDNA or gDNA.

The CDR3 extends over 15 amino acids. Losses at the gene ends were 4 bases for V and 4 bases for J; bases not matched to a gene: 8. CDR1 and CDR2 from the germline V gene are SGHTA and FQGNSA. In the original processing: Reference gene primer amplification gave estimated nucleated cell counts. TCRdb's copy holds only in-frame clones and misses some; the assay was immunoSEQ multiplex PCR. For V, J and clone size, that table is used; D and trimming come from the DNA. The repertoire consists of around 100,000 clones, with 70% to 90% occurring once and the leading ten covering around 2%. The sequenced material came from peripheral blood. This chain uses TRBV7-2 with TRBJ2-3; 7 bases agree with TRBD2. The sequence derives from a human donor in a cohort sampled during active COVID-19. The CDR3 bases are TGTGCCAGCAGCTATACCGGGGGGAAGGCAGATACGCAGTATTTT. Translation: CASSYTGGKADTQYF.